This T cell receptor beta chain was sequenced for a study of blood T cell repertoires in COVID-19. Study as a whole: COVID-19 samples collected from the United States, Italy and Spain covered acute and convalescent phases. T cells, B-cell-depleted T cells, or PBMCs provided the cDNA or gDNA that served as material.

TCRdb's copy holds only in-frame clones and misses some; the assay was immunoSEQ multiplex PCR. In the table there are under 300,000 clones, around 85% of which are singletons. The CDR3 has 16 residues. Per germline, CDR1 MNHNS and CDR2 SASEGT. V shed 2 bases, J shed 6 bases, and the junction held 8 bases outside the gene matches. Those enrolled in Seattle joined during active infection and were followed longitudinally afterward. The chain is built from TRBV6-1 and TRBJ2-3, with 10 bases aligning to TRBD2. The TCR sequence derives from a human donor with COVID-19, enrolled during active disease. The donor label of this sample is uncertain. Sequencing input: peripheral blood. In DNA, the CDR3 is TGTGCCAGCAGTGAAACGCCTAGCGGGAGTATCGATACGCAGTATTTT. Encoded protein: CASSETPSGSIDTQYF.